One and the same sample provided the 30 T cell receptor beta chains below, sequenced in a study of T-cell memory formation after mild COVID-19. TCRdb fed the 5' RACE reads into MiXCR, producing one record per CDR3 protein. The sample carries about 430,000 distinct CDR3 sequences, more than 15% recorded once. Sequences were obtained from PBMCs or a T cell subset sorted from them (not recorded which). The receptors here all came from a young man who had mild COVID-19 (a few samples of this study predate the infection). Cell type and time point are not known.

The chain joins TRBV9 to TRBJ1-2; D might be TRBD1 (6 bases). This CDR3 spans 16 amino acids. Germline CDR1 reads SGDLS; CDR2 reads YYNGEE. Trimming left V 4 bases short and J 6 bases short, with 22 bases between. CDR3 amino acids: CASSYRAGASPHGYTF. The CDR3 DNA sequence: TGTGCCAGCAGCTACAGGGCAGGGGCCTCCCCTCATGGCTACACCTTC.

The genes are TRBV6-4 and TRBJ2-7; 15 bases align to TRBD2. The CDR3 has 17 amino acids. Germline V lookup: CDR1 MRHNA, CDR2 SNTAGT. V gave up 4 bases and J gave up 1 base; unmatched junction bases: 5. The DNA of the CDR3 is TGTGCCAGCAGTGCCGGACTAGCGGGGGGGTCTTCCTACGAGCAGTACGTC. It encodes CASSAGLAGGSSYEQYV.

This rearrangement joins TRBV6-2 or TRBV6-3 to TRBJ2-1; D is unclear. CDR1 MNHEY and CDR2 SVGEGT come from the germline V gene. The CDR3 loop spans 13 amino acids. Trimming pared 7 bases from V and 0 bases from J, leaving 7 bases between. The CDR3 is CASKYDSYNEQFF. DNA of the CDR3: TGTGCCAGCAAATACGACTCCTACAATGAGCAGTTCTTC.

This clonotype was detected a few times. The chain joins TRBV12-3 or TRBV12-4 to TRBJ2-1; 7 bases are shared with TRBD2. CDR3 length: 16 residues. J gave up 7 bases and V 2 bases, and 11 bases lay outside the gene matches. CDR3 residues: CASSLWGGSLGNEQFF. The CDR3 DNA is TGTGCCAGCAGTTTATGGGGGGGGTCCCTTGGTAATGAGCAGTTCTTC.

This clonotype was seen only once. This chain joins TRBV5-1 and TRBJ1-2; D possibly corresponds to TRBD1 (5 bases). Trimming pared 0 bases from V and 8 bases from J, leaving 17 bases between. From germline, CDR1 is SGHRS and CDR2 YFSETQ. This CDR3 comprises 15 residues. The CDR3 nucleotides are TGCGCCAGCAGCTTGGCCGATACAGGTACACGAGGCTACACCTTC. Translating it yields CASSLADTGTRGYTF.

The V gene is TRBV5-5, the J gene TRBJ1-5; D ambiguous. Per the germline V gene, CDR1 is SGHKS and CDR2 is YYEKEE (reference sequence). The CDR3 is made up of 13 amino acids. The germline V and J ends were trimmed by 9 bases and 10 bases, with 20 bases remaining between them. As DNA, the CDR3 is TGTGCCACCTCACCTGCCTTTGGATTCCCCCAGCATTTT. Its protein product is CATSPAFGFPQHF.

V usage is TRBV7-2 and J usage is TRBJ1-2, with D possibly matching TRBD1 (6 bases). The CDR3 runs 13 residues. The germline V gene encodes CDR1 SGHTA and CDR2 FQGNSA. Deletions cut 5 bases from V and 9 bases from J, with 16 bases between. The CDR3 here is CASSVGQFGSYTF. The CDR3 DNA reads as TGTGCCAGCAGCGTTGGACAGTTTGGGAGCTACACCTTC. Filled out from reference TRBV7-2 and TRBJ1-2, the complete variable domain reads GAGVSQSPSNKVTEKGKDVELRCDPISGHTALYWYRQSLGQGLEFLIYFQGNSAPDKSGLPSDRFSAERTGGSVSTLTIQRTQQEDSAVYLCASSVGQFGSYTFGSGTRLTVV.

The table lists this clonotype with a count of one. This sequence joins TRBV9 and TRBJ2-3; D may be TRBD1 (6 bases). Germline V CDR1 and CDR2: SGDLS, YYNGEE. The CDR3 spans 15 residues. V was clipped by 2 bases and J by 2 bases, with 12 bases between them. The DNA for the CDR3 is TGTGCCAGCAGCGTGGGGCAGGGGTTCACAGATACGCAGTATTTT. It translates to CASSVGQGFTDTQYF.

This clonotype was picked up a small number of times. The chain is built from TRBV24-1 and TRBJ2-2; the D gene is possibly TRBD2 (5 bases). The CDR3 is made up of 15 amino acids. The ends were cut back, 3 bases at V and 1 base at J, with 8 bases in the middle. Germline lookup yields CDR1 KGHDR and CDR2 SFDVKD. The CDR3 nucleotides are TGTGCCACCAGTGATGCTGGGAGGAACACCGGGGAGCTGTTTTTT. Protein: CATSDAGRNTGELFF.

The chain joins TRBV5-1 to TRBJ1-2; TRBD1 is a possible D gene (5 bases). The CDR3 runs to 14 residues. V was trimmed by 0 bases and J by 6 bases, leaving 12 bases between them. Germline V gene data show CDR1 as SGHRS and CDR2 as YFSETQ. The CDR3 here is CASSLAGQGDGYTF. The CDR3 region has the DNA TGCGCCAGCAGCTTGGCCGGTCAGGGTGATGGCTACACCTTC.

The rearrangement links TRBV28 to TRBJ2-2; 8 nucleotides line up with TRBD2. The V segment lost 9 bases and the J segment 4 bases; nucleotides outside the gene matches: 10. The CDR3 totals 15 residues. Germline assignment: CDR1 MDHEN and CDR2 SYDVKM. CDR3 region: CASVVRRGGTGELFF. CDR3 DNA: TGTGCCAGTGTTGTGCGACGGGGGGGCACCGGGGAGCTGTTTTTT.

This clonotype was seen ten or more times. The chain links TRBV5-1 to TRBJ2-5; D may match TRBD1 or TRBD2 (5 bases each). V dropped 2 bases and J dropped 5 bases, with 16 bases sitting between them. The CDR3 runs 15 residues. Germline V gene lookup returns CDR1 SGHRS and CDR2 YFSETQ. The CDR3 region is CASSLFPDRGETQYF. The CDR3, as DNA: TGCGCCAGCAGCTTATTCCCAGACAGAGGGGAGACCCAGTACTTC.

A remark on this clonotype: This may be a read error, as it is one base from a much larger clone. V usage is TRBV7-2 and J usage is TRBJ2-1, with a possible D match to TRBD2 (5 bases). CDR1 and CDR2 (germline): SGHTA, FQGNSA. With 1 base removed from V and 0 bases from J, the gap between germline ends came to 13 bases. The CDR3 has 17 amino acids. The CDR3: CASSLDHQRSSYNEQFF. The CDR3 region has the DNA TGTGCCAGCAGCTTAGACCACCAGCGGAGCTCCTACAATGAGCAGTTCTTC.

The chain links TRBV15 to TRBJ1-5, with D uncertain. This CDR3 is 16 amino acids long. Germline-derived CDR1 and CDR2 are LNHNV and YYDKDF (reference sequence). V was trimmed by 0 bases and J by 1 base, leaving 10 bases between them. The chain's CDR3 is CATSREGGMSNQPQHF. As DNA, the CDR3 is TGTGCCACCAGCAGAGAAGGAGGGATGAGCAATCAGCCCCAGCATTTT.

The V gene is TRBV10-3, the J gene TRBJ2-3, with D tentatively TRBD1 (6 bases). Trimming took 8 bases from V and 3 from J, leaving 12 bases between them. This CDR3 contains 13 residues. CDR1 and CDR2 (germline): ENHRY, SYGVKD. CDR3 sequence (DNA): TGTGCCATCCTCCGGGACACTACAGATACGCAGTATTTT. This encodes CAILRDTTDTQYF.

The chain couples TRBV5-1 to TRBJ1-1; 9 positions match TRBD1. CDR3 length equals 14 residues. V shed 4 bases, J shed 5 bases, and the junction held 6 bases outside the gene matches. The germline V gene encodes CDR1 SGHRS and CDR2 YFSETQ. The CDR3, as DNA: TGCGCCAGCAGCGTGGGACAGGGTGATACTGAAGCTTTCTTT. It translates to CASSVGQGDTEAFF.

This clonotype was seen a few times. The chain carries TRBV29-1 and TRBJ2-7; 13 bases agree with TRBD2. CDR3 length: 13 amino acids. The germline V gene encodes CDR1 SQVTM and CDR2 ANQGSEA. Unmatched junction bases numbered 2, after V lost 6 bases and J lost 3 bases. CDR3 in DNA: TGCAGCGTGCGGACTAGCGGGGGCTACGAGCAGTACTTC. It codes for CSVRTSGGYEQYF.

CDR3: CATLPRGGGGDTQYF. The DNA for the CDR3 is TGTGCCACCCTACCTCGGGGCGGGGGAGGAGATACGCAGTATTTT. The chain links TRBV7-8 to TRBJ2-3; 7 bases are shared with TRBD2. V shed 10 bases, J shed 5 bases, and the junction held 15 bases outside the gene matches. CDR1 SGHVS and CDR2 FQNEAQ come from the germline V gene. The CDR3 length is 15 residues.

The chain links TRBV7-2 to TRBJ1-5; 8 bases are a match to TRBD1. Germline-derived CDR1 and CDR2 are SGHTA and FQGNSA. The CDR3 totals 15 residues. With 5 bases clipped from V and 5 bases from J, the junction kept 8 bases outside the gene matches. CDR3 sequence: CASSLFGQGDQPQHF. CDR3 sequence (DNA): TGTGCCAGCAGCCTTTTTGGACAGGGAGATCAGCCCCAGCATTTT.

The gene calls are TRBV29-1 and TRBJ1-1, with a weak D call TRBD1 (5 bases). The CDR3 extends over 12 amino acids. Germline V CDR1 and CDR2: SQVTM, ANQGSEA. The CDR3 loop reads CIGNDRYQGAFF. The CDR3 coding sequence is TGCATCGGGAACGATCGGTATCAGGGAGCTTTCTTT.

The V and J genes are TRBV12-3 or TRBV12-4 and TRBJ2-3; D tentatively reads TRBD1 or TRBD2 (5 bases each). The V and J ends lost 6 bases and 5 bases respectively, with 21 bases between them. The CDR3 is 16 amino acids. CDR3 sequence: CASSQAPRGAIDTQYF. CDR3 coding DNA: TGTGCCAGCAGCCAAGCTCCCCGAGGGGCAATAGATACGCAGTATTTT.

This chain uses TRBV20-1 with TRBJ2-3; 9 bases map to TRBD2. Germline CDR1 is DFQATT and CDR2 is SNEGSKA (reference sequence). With 3 bases clipped from V and 1 base from J, the junction kept 5 bases outside the gene matches. The CDR3 consists of 15 residues. CDR3 in amino acids: CSASRASGGTDTQYF. Written as DNA, the CDR3 is TGCAGTGCTAGTAGGGCTAGCGGGGGCACAGATACGCAGTATTTT.

In this sample, this clonotype turned up many times. The CDR3 nucleotides are TGTGCCAGCAGCCCCGAGGGCCTAGCATATGAGACCCAGTACTTC. Its protein is CASSPEGLAYETQYF. This sequence joins TRBV7-2 and TRBJ2-5; TRBD2 might be the D (5 bases). This CDR3 has 15 amino acids. V was cut by 5 bases and J by 5 bases, with 18 bases left in between. Germline V CDR1 and CDR2: SGHTA, FQGNSA.

This clonotype turned up a few times. The rearrangement uses TRBV7-8 and TRBJ2-1; D is unclear. The V end lost 5 bases, the J end lost 3 bases, and 14 bases lay between the germline ends. The germline CDR1 and CDR2 sequences are SGHVS and FQNEAQ. The CDR3 sequence is 15 residues long. The CDR3, as DNA: TGTGCCAGCAGCACATTGGGCAGGCACTACAATGAGCAGTTCTTC. It yields the protein CASSTLGRHYNEQFF. The full variable domain, its missing parts supplied by reference TRBV7-8 and TRBJ2-1, is GAGVSQSPRYKVAKRGQDVALRCDPISGHVSLFWYQQALGQGPEFLTYFQNEAQLDKSGLPSDRFFAERPEGSVSTLKIQRTQQEDSAVYLCASSTLGRHYNEQFFGPGTRLTVL.

This clonotype was detected a few times. This chain connects TRBV7-8 to TRBJ2-5, with a possible D match to TRBD2 (6 bases). This CDR3 has 11 residues. From germline, CDR1 is SGHVS and CDR2 FQNEAQ. V lost 6 bases and J 9 bases, leaving 11 bases between the germline ends. The CDR3 DNA reads TGTGCCAGCAGGTATAGCGGTGCCCAGTACTTC. It encodes CASRYSGAQYF.

The chain employs TRBV10-2 and TRBJ2-7; tentative D call: TRBD1 (6 bases). The germline CDR1 and CDR2 sequences are WSHSY and SAAADI. The ends were cut back, 8 bases at V and 3 bases at J, with 14 bases in the middle. The CDR3 runs 13 residues. The CDR3 sequence: CASESGRGYEQYF. The CDR3 region has the DNA TGCGCCAGCGAATCAGGCAGGGGCTACGAGCAGTACTTC.

This clonotype was found a few times. The CDR3 loop reads CASSPRDRAIYEQYV. The CDR3 region has the DNA TGTGCCAGCAGTCCCCGGGACAGGGCGATTTACGAGCAGTACGTC. The chain carries TRBV6-5 and TRBJ2-7; TRBD1 matches at 9 bases. Germline V CDR1 and CDR2: MNHEY, SVGAGI. V was pared by 5 bases and J by 4 bases, with 9 bases of the junction left unmatched. The CDR3 is 15 amino acids.

This clonotype was counted a few times. V and J are TRBV7-9 and TRBJ1-1; the match to TRBD1 covers 8 bases. The CDR3 has 14 amino acids. Germline V gene sequence: CDR1 SEHNR, CDR2 FQNEAQ (reference sequence). The V gene end was trimmed by 6 bases and the J gene end by 5 bases; junction bases not matched to a gene: 8. CDR3 region: CASRALQGVTEAFF. For the CDR3, the DNA is TGTGCCAGCAGGGCACTACAGGGGGTAACTGAAGCTTTCTTT.

The chain is built from TRBV12-3 or TRBV12-4 and TRBJ1-1, with TRBD1 matching 9 bases. The CDR3 is 13 amino acids. V lost 5 bases to trimming and J lost 6 bases; unmatched junction nucleotides: 4. CDR3 bases: TGTGCCAGCAGTCTAAGACAGGGGGCTGAAGCTTTCTTT. Translating gives CASSLRQGAEAFF.

This chain links TRBV7-2 with TRBJ2-2; 7 nucleotides align to TRBD1. CDR3 length: 15 residues. V lost 4 bases to trimming and J lost 5 bases; unmatched junction nucleotides: 7. CDR1 is SGHTA and CDR2 is FQGNSA in the germline V gene. The CDR3 region has the DNA TGTGCCAGCAGCTCCCGGGACAGTTGGACCGGGGAGCTGTTTTTT. Its protein product is CASSSRDSWTGELFF. The entire variable domain, with the rest obtained from reference TRBV7-2 and TRBJ2-2, is as follows: GAGVSQSPSNKVTEKGKDVELRCDPISGHTALYWYRQSLGQGLEFLIYFQGNSAPDKSGLPSDRFSAERTGGSVSTLTIQRTQQEDSAVYLCASSSRDSWTGELFFGEGSRLTVL.